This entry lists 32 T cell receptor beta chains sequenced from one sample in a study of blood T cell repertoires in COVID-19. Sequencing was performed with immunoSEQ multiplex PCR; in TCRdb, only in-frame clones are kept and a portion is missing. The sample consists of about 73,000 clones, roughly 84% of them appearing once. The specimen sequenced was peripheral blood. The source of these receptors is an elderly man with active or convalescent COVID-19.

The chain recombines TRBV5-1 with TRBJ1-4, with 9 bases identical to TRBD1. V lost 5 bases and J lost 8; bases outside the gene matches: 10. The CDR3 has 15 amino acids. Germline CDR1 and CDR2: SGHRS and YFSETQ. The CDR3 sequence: CASSPTGGLEEKLFF. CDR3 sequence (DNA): TGCGCCAGCAGTCCAACAGGGGGCTTGGAAGAAAAACTGTTTTTT.

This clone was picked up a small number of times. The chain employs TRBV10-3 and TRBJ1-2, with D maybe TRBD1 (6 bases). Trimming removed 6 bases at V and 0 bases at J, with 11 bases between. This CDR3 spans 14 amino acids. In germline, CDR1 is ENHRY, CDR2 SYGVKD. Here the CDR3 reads CAIRDRQSNYGYTF. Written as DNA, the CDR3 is TGTGCCATCAGGGACAGACAATCTAACTATGGCTACACCTTC.

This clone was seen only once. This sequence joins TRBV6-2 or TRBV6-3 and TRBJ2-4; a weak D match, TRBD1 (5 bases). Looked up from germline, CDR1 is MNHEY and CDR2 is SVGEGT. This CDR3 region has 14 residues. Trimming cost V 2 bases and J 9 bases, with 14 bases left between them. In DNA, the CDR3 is TGTGCCAGCAGTTACATTGCAGGGTCTCCCATTCAGTACTTC. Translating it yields CASSYIAGSPIQYF.

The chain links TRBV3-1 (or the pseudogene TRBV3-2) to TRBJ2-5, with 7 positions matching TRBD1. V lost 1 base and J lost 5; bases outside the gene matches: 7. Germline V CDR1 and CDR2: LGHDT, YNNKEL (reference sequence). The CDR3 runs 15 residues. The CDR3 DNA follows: TGTGCCAGCAGCCAAGCCGGGACAGCGAAGGAGACCCAGTACTTC. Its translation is CASSQAGTAKETQYF.

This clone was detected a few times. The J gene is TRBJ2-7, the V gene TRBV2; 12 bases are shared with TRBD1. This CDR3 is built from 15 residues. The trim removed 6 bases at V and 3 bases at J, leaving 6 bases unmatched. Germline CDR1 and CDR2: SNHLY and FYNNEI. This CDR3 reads CASRPGQGANYEQYF. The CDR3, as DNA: TGTGCCAGCAGGCCGGGACAGGGGGCGAACTACGAGCAGTACTTC.

The CDR3 region has the DNA TGTGCCAGCAGCTTGGCAGGGGGCCGCACCGGGGAGCTGTTTTTT. Amino acid sequence: CASSLAGGRTGELFF. The rearrangement uses TRBV5-4 and TRBJ2-2; 8 positions agree with TRBD1. V lost 0 bases, J lost 4 bases, and 2 bases stayed unmatched. CDR3 length equals 15 residues. Germline V CDR1 and CDR2: SGHNT, YYREEE (reference sequence).

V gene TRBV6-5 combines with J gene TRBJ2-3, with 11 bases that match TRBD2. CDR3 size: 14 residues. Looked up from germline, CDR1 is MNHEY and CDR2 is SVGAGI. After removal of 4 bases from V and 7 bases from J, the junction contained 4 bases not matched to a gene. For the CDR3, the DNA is TGTGCCAGCAGTTTTGGGACTAGCGGACATACGCAGTATTTT. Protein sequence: CASSFGTSGHTQYF.

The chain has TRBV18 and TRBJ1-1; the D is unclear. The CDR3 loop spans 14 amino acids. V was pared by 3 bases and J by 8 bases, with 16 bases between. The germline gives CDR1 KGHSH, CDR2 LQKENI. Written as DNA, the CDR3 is TGTGCCAGCTCACCCCAGAGCAGCGAATCCGAAGCTTTCTTT. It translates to CASSPQSSESEAFF.

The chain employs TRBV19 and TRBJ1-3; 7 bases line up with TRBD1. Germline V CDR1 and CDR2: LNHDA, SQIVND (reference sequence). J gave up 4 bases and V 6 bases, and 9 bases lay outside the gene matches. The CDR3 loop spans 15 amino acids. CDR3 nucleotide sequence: TGTGCCAGTAGCGTGACAGGGTCGTACGGAAACACCATATATTTT. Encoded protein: CASSVTGSYGNTIYF.

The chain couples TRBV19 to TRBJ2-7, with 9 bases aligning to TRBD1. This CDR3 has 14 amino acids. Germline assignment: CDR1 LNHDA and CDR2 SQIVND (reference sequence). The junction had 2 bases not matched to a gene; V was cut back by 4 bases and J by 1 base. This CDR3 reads CASSRDRASYEQYF. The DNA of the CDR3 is TGTGCCAGTAGTAGGGACAGGGCTTCCTACGAGCAGTACTTC.

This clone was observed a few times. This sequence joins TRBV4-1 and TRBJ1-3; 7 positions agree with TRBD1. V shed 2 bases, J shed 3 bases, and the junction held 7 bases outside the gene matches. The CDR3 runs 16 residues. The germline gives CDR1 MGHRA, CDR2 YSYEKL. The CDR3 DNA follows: TGCGCCAGCAGCCAAAGATTAGACAGGGTTGGAAACACCATATATTTT. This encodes CASSQRLDRVGNTIYF.

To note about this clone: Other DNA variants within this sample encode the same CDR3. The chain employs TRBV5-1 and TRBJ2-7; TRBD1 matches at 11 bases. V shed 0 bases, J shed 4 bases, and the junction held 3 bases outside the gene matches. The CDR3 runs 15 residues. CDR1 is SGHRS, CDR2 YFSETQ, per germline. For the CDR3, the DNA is TGCGCCAGCAGCTTGGGGACAGGGGGCTCTTACGAGCAGTACTTC. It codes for CASSLGTGGSYEQYF.

The CDR3 nucleotides read TGTGCCTGGAGTAACAGGGGCCATTCACCCCTCCACTTT. It is translated as CAWSNRGHSPLHF. The chain combines TRBV30 with TRBJ1-6, with 7 nucleotides matching TRBD1. V was clipped by 2 bases and J by 8 bases; unmatched bases: 3. The CDR3 is 13 residues long. Germline V lookup: CDR1 GTSNPN, CDR2 SVGIG (reference sequence).

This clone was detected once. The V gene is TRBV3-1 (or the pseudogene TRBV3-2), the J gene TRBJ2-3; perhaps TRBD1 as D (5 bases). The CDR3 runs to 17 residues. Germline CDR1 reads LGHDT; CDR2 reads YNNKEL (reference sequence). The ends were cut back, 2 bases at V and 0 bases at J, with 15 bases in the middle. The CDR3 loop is CASSQLQAATSTDTQYF. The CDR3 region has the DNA TGTGCCAGCAGCCAACTACAGGCGGCGACTAGCACAGATACGCAGTATTTT.

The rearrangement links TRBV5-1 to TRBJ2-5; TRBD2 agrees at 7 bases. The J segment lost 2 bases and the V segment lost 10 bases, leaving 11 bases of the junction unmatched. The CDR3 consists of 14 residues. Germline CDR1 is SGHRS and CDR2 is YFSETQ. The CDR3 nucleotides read TGCGCCTCTCGCAGCGGGACCAGACAAGAGACCCAGTACTTC. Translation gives CASRSGTRQETQYF.

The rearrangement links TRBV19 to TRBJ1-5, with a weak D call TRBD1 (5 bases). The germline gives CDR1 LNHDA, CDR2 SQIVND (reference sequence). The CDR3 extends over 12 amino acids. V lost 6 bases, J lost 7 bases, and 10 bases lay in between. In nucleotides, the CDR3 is TGTGCCAGTAGAACGACAGCCCAGCCCCAGCATTTT. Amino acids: CASRTTAQPQHF.

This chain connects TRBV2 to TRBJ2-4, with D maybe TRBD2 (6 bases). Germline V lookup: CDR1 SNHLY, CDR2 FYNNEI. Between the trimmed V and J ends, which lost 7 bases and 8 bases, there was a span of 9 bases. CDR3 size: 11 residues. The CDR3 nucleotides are TGTGCCAGCATGGAGGGGTACATTCAGTACTTC. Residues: CASMEGYIQYF.

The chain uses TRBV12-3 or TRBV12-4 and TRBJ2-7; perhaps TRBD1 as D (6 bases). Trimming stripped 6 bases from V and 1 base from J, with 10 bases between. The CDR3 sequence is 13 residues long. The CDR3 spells CASRGTISYEQYF. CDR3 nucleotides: TGTGCCAGCAGGGGGACAATTTCCTACGAGCAGTACTTC.

CDR3 DNA sequence: TGTGCCAGCAGGAGGGAGTACTATGGCTACACCTTC. Translation gives CASRREYYGYTF. The chain carries TRBV28 and TRBJ1-2, with D unclear. The CDR3 sequence is 12 residues long. Germline values: CDR1 MDHEN, CDR2 SYDVKM. Trimming cost V 6 bases and J 3 bases, with 8 bases left between them.

CDR3 sequence (DNA): TGTGCCAGCACTCCGGCGCGGGGAAACACCATATATTTT. It is translated as CASTPARGNTIYF. This chain links TRBV3-1 (or the pseudogene TRBV3-2) with TRBJ1-3; unclear D gene. The CDR3 has 13 residues. The V gene lost 7 bases and the J gene lost 4 bases, with 11 bases spanning the gap. In germline, CDR1 is LGHDT, CDR2 YNNKEL (reference sequence).

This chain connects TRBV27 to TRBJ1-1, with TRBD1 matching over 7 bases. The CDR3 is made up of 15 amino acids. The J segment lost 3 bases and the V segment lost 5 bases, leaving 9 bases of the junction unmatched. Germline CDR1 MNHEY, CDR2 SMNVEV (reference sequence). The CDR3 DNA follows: TGTGCCAGCAGTACCATAGACAGGGTTGACACTGAAGCTTTCTTT. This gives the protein CASSTIDRVDTEAFF.

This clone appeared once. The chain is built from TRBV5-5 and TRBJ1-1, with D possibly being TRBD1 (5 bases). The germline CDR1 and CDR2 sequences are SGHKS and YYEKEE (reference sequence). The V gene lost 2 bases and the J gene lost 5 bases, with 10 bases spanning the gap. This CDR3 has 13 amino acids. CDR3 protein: CASSLTGGTEAFF. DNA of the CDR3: TGTGCCAGCAGCTTAACGGGGGGAACTGAAGCTTTCTTT.

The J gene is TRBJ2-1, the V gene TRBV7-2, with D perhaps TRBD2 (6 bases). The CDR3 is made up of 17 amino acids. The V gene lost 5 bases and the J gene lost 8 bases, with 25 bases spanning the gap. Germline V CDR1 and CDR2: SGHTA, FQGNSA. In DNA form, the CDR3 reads TGTGCCAGCAGCCGGACCGCTAGCGCCGCGAGGGTATATGAGCAGTTCTTC. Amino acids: CASSRTASAARVYEQFF.

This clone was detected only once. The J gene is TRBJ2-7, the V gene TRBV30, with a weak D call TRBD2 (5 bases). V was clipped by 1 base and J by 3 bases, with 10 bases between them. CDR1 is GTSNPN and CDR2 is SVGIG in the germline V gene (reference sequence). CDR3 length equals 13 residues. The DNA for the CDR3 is TGTGCCTGGAGTGAGAGGGCAGACTACGAGCAGTACTTC. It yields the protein CAWSERADYEQYF.

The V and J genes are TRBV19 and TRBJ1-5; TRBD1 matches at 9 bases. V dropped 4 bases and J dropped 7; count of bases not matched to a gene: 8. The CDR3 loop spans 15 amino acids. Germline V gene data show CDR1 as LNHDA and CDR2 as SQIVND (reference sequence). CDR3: CASSTTTGGRQPQHF. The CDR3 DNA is TGTGCCAGTAGTACGACGACAGGGGGACGGCAGCCCCAGCATTTT.

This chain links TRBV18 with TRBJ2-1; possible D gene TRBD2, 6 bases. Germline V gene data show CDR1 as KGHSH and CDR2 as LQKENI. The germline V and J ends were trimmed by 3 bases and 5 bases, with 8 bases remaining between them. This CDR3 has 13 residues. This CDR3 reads CASSPGGDNEQFF. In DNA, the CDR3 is TGTGCCAGCTCACCTGGCGGGGACAATGAGCAGTTCTTC.

The DNA for the CDR3 is TGTGCCAGCAGCCCCCACGGACAGGCCGGGGAGCTGTTTTTT. Translating it yields CASSPHGQAGELFF. The V and J genes are TRBV3-1 (or the pseudogene TRBV3-2) and TRBJ2-2, with 7 bases aligning to TRBD1. The CDR3 has 14 residues. The ends lost 4 bases at V and 6 bases at J; junction bases unmatched: 5. CDR1 is LGHDT, CDR2 YNNKEL, per germline (reference sequence).

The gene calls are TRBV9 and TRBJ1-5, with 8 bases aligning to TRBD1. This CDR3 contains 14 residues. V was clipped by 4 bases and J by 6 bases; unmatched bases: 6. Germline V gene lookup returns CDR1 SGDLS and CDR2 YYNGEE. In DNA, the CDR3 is TGTGCCAGCAGCCCAGGGGGCGCAGGTCAGCCCCAGCATTTT. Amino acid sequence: CASSPGGAGQPQHF.

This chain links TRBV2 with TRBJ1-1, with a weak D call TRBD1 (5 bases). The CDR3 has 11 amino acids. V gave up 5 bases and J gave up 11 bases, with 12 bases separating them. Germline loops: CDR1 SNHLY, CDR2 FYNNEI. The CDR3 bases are TGTGCCAGCAGTTACGACAGTGGCGCTTTCTTT. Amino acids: CASSYDSGAFF.

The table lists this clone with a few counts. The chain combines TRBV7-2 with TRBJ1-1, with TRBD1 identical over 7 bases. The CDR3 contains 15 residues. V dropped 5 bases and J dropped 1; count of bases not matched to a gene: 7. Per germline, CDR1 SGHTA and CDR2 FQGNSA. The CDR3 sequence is CASSVTGTANTEAFF. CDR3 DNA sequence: TGTGCCAGCAGCGTAACCGGGACAGCGAACACTGAAGCTTTCTTT.

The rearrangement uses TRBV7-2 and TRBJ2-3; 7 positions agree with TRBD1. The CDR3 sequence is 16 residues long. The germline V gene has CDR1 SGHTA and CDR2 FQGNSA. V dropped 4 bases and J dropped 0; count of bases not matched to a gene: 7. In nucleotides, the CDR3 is TGTGCCAGCAGCTCAATAGGGACAGAGAGCACAGATACGCAGTATTTT. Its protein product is CASSSIGTESTDTQYF.

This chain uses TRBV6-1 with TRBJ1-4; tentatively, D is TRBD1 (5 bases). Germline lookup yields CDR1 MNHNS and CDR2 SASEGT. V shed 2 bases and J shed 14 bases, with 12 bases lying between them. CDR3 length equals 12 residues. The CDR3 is CASSEIDSRLFF. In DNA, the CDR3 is TGTGCCAGCAGTGAAATCGACAGTAGGCTGTTTTTT.